The 29 T cell receptor beta chains below were found in one sample sequenced in a study of molecular identifiers for immune sequencing clone quantification. TCRdb passed the PCR reads through MiXCR, listing each CDR3 protein once. The table records 400,000 to 600,000 distinct CDR3 sequences, roughly a fifth of them present only once. The sample was naive CD8+ T cells from blood, with Jurkat cell RNA spiked in. As to subset: FACS-sorted CD8+CD4-CCR7+CD45RA+ naive T cells. Receptors were obtained from a human donor in good health. Some libraries in this study had Jurkat cell RNA spiked in.

Of note for this clonotype: A much larger clone lies a single base off, so this may be a read error. J is TRBJ2-7 and V is TRBV9; D tentatively reads TRBD1 or TRBD2 (5 bases each). CDR1 is SGDLS and CDR2 is YYNGEE in the germline V gene. The ends were cut back, 3 bases at V and 2 bases at J, with 12 bases in the middle. The CDR3 length is 14 residues. The CDR3 nucleotides read TGTGCCAGCAGCGCCCGGGGCTACACCTACGAGCAGTACTTC. This translates into CASSARGYTYEQYF.

This clonotype was detected ten times or more. This chain links TRBV3-1 with TRBJ2-7; no definite D call. V lost 1 base to trimming and J lost 2 bases, with 6 bases between them. The germline gives CDR1 LGHDT, CDR2 YNNKEL (reference sequence). There are 13 residues in the CDR3. In nucleotides, the CDR3 is TGTGCCAGCAGCCAAGGACTGCCCTACGAGCAGTACTTC. Its protein product is CASSQGLPYEQYF.

About this clonotype: A junction boundary mismatches the germline segment, possibly from a read error. This sequence joins TRBV7-9 and TRBJ1-4; 10 positions agree with TRBD1. Germline V lookup: CDR1 SEHNR, CDR2 FQNEAQ (reference sequence). This CDR3 is 17 amino acids long. The CDR3 region is CASSFRQGAPTNEQLFF. As DNA, the CDR3 is TGTGCCAGCAGCTTTCGACAGGGGGCGCCTACTAATGAACAACTGTTTTTT. The entire variable domain, with the rest obtained from reference TRBV7-9 and TRBJ1-4, is as follows: DTGVSQNPRHKITKRGQNVTFRCDPISEHNRLYWYRQTLGQGPEFLTYFQNEAQLEKSRLLSDRFSAERPKGSFSTLEIQRTEQGDSAMYLCASSFRQGAPTNEQLFFGSGTQLSVL.

Comments on this clonotype: This could be a read error, since a much larger clone is one nucleotide away. This chain links TRBV28 with TRBJ2-7; D is ambiguous. The CDR3 contains 13 residues. CDR1 and CDR2 (germline): MDHEN, SYDVKM. The CDR3 nucleotides read TGTGCCAGCAGCGTACTACTCTCCTACGTGCAGTACTTC. Translating gives CASSVLLSYVQYF.

With regard to this clonotype: This may come from a read error, since a much larger clone is one base off. The chain uses TRBV29-1 and TRBJ2-2; D is uncertain. This CDR3 has 13 amino acids. Germline values: CDR1 SQVTM, CDR2 ANQGSEA. With 6 bases removed from V and 4 bases from J, the gap between germline ends came to 12 bases. CDR3 sequence reads: CSVMDMGTGELFF. The CDR3 region has the DNA TGCAGCGTGATGGATATGGGCACCGGGGAGCTGTTTTTT.

The chain carries TRBV6-5 and TRBJ1-2; no definite D call. CDR3 size: 13 residues. Trimming removed 0 bases from V and 7 bases from J, with 9 bases in between. The V gene's germline CDR1 is MNHEY and CDR2 SVGAGI. The CDR3 sequence: CASSYSGKTGYTF. The CDR3 DNA reads as TGTGCCAGCAGTTACTCTGGAAAAACTGGCTACACCTTC.

This clonotype came up many times. The rearrangement joins TRBV2 to TRBJ2-7, with D maybe TRBD2 (6 bases). V was clipped by 6 bases and J by 3 bases, with 12 bases between them. Germline CDR1 and CDR2: SNHLY and FYNNEI. The CDR3 is 13 residues long. The CDR3 DNA reads TGTGCCAGCAGCGGAGCGGGCGGCTACGAGCAGTACTTC. Translation gives CASSGAGGYEQYF.

The V and J genes are TRBV28 and TRBJ1-5; 7 positions match TRBD1. Trimming cost V 5 bases and J 3 bases; bases outside gene matches: 7. The CDR3 contains 15 residues. Per germline, CDR1 MDHEN and CDR2 SYDVKM. CDR3 amino acids: CASSTGTANNQPQHF. The CDR3 bases are TGTGCCAGCAGTACAGGGACAGCAAACAATCAGCCCCAGCATTTT. The variable domain in full, with the rest retrieved from reference TRBV28 and TRBJ1-5, is DVKVTQSSRYLVKRTGEKVFLECVQDMDHENMFWYRQDPGLGLRLIYFSYDVKMKEKGDIPEGYSVSREKKERFSLILESASTNQTSMYLCASSTGTANNQPQHFGDGTRLSIL.

This clonotype was seen ten or more times. The gene calls are TRBV6-5 and TRBJ1-5, with 11 bases that match TRBD1. V was pared by 6 bases and J by 6 bases, with 4 bases of the junction left unmatched. The CDR3 spans 14 residues. The germline V gene encodes CDR1 MNHEY and CDR2 SVGAGI. Here the CDR3 DNA reads TGTGCCAGCAGACCCGGGACAGGGGGTCAGCCCCAGCATTTT. This sequence encodes CASRPGTGGQPQHF.

A note on this clonotype: One junction end disagrees with the germline gene, perhaps due to a read error. J is TRBJ2-7 and V is TRBV7-6; D is tentatively TRBD1 or TRBD2 (6 bases each). CDR1 SGHVS and CDR2 FNYEAQ come from the germline V gene. The CDR3 is made up of 14 amino acids. CDR3 sequence: CTSSSEGDSYEQYF. Written as DNA, the CDR3 is TGTACCAGCAGCTCGGAGGGGGATTCCTACGAGCAGTACTTC.

Worth noting for this clonotype: Given a much more abundant clone one base away, this may be a read error. This sequence joins TRBV28 and TRBJ1-3; D unclear. The CDR3 covers 17 residues. The germline CDR1 and CDR2 sequences are MDHEN and SYDVKM. Trimming left V 3 bases short and J 2 bases short, with 17 bases between. CDR3 region: CASSFISRLDPGNTIYF. The CDR3 DNA reads TGTGCCAGCAGTTTTATCAGCAGGTTGGACCCTGGAAACACCATATATTTT.

This clonotype has a count of ten or more. This chain joins TRBV11-3 and TRBJ2-4, with no clear D. The V gene's germline CDR1 is SGHNT and CDR2 YENEEA. The CDR3 is 12 residues long. The V end lost 4 bases, the J end lost 5 bases, and 6 bases lay between the germline ends. The CDR3: CASSSSENIQYF. The CDR3 bases are TGTGCCAGCAGCTCGAGTGAAAACATTCAGTACTTC.

This clonotype was observed many times. J is TRBJ2-7 and V is TRBV2, with 9 bases fitting TRBD2. CDR1 and CDR2 (germline): SNHLY, FYNNEI. V shed 4 bases, J shed 2 bases, and the junction held 9 bases outside the gene matches. The CDR3 consists of 16 residues. The CDR3 region is CASSAAAGGPPYEQYF. Written as DNA, the CDR3 is TGTGCCAGCAGTGCCGCGGCGGGAGGGCCCCCCTACGAGCAGTACTTC.

This clonotype appeared many times. The chain uses TRBV7-9 and TRBJ2-7, with 8 bases matching TRBD2. The CDR3 extends over 13 amino acids. Germline values: CDR1 SEHNR, CDR2 FQNEAQ (reference sequence). V lost 6 bases, J lost 3 bases, and 4 bases stayed unmatched. CDR3 nucleotide sequence: TGTGCCAGCAGTCTACTAGCGGTCTACGAGCAGTACTTC. Encoded protein: CASSLLAVYEQYF.

This chain links TRBV20-1 with TRBJ2-3; TRBD2 matches at 7 bases. The CDR3 sequence is 15 residues long. Germline values: CDR1 DFQATT, CDR2 SNEGSKA (reference sequence). V lost 1 base, J lost 6 bases, and 10 bases stayed unmatched. The CDR3 is CSARGDRGVGDTQYF. CDR3 coding DNA: TGCAGTGCTAGAGGGGACCGGGGGGTTGGGGATACGCAGTATTTT.

The V gene is TRBV2, the J gene TRBJ2-7; D is perhaps TRBD2 (6 bases). Germline lookup yields CDR1 SNHLY and CDR2 FYNNEI. With 3 bases removed from V and 1 base from J, the gap between germline ends came to 13 bases. The CDR3 runs 15 residues. CDR3 region: CASSEEGFVSYEQYF. The CDR3 DNA follows: TGTGCCAGCAGTGAGGAGGGGTTCGTTTCCTACGAGCAGTACTTC.

This sequence joins TRBV12-3 or TRBV12-4 and TRBJ2-7; 14 bases match TRBD2. This CDR3 comprises 15 residues. With V trimmed by 5 bases and J by 2 bases, 2 bases remained unmatched. The CDR3 DNA is TGTGCCAGCAGTGGGACTAGCGGGAGCCCCTACGAGCAGTACTTC. Amino acid sequence: CASSGTSGSPYEQYF.

This clonotype was counted a few times. V usage is TRBV7-6 and J usage is TRBJ2-7; D uncertain. Trimming removed 1 base from V and 0 bases from J, with 10 bases in between. The CDR3 loop spans 15 amino acids. CDR1 is SGHVS, CDR2 FNYEAQ, per germline. CDR3 DNA sequence: TGTGCCAGCAGCTTAGAGTCAGAGAGCTCCTACGAGCAGTACTTC. It yields the protein CASSLESESSYEQYF. Supplemented by reference TRBV7-6 and TRBJ2-7, the full variable domain reads GAGVSQSPRYKVTKRGQDVALRCDPISGHVSLYWYRQALGQGPEFLTYFNYEAQQDKSGLPNDRFSAERPEGSISTLTIQRTEQRDSAMYRCASSLESESSYEQYFGPGTRLTVT.

The rearrangement links TRBV30 to TRBJ2-7; 12 bases map to TRBD2. V dropped 4 bases and J dropped 0; count of bases not matched to a gene: 4. CDR1 GTSNPN and CDR2 SVGIG come from the germline V gene (reference sequence). The CDR3 is 15 amino acids. In DNA, the CDR3 is TGTGCCTGGACCGGACTAGCGGGAAGCTCCTACGAGCAGTACTTC. Encoded protein: CAWTGLAGSSYEQYF.

For this clonotype: It may be a read error: a sequence one base away is much more abundant. The CDR3, as DNA: TGTGCCAGCGGTGGGACAGGGGGAAGCACAGATACGCAGTATTTT. Its translation: CASGGTGGSTDTQYF. The V call is TRBV2, the J call TRBJ2-3; 11 nucleotides align to TRBD1. V lost 8 bases and J lost 0; bases outside the gene matches: 4. Germline CDR1 and CDR2: SNHLY and FYNNEI. This CDR3 has 15 amino acids.

A few counts support this clonotype. The chain carries TRBV4-1 and TRBJ1-2; possible D gene TRBD1, 6 bases. The CDR3 spans 14 residues. The germline CDR1 and CDR2 sequences are MGHRA and YSYEKL. The V gene lost 2 bases and the J gene lost 6 bases, with 13 bases spanning the gap. This CDR3 reads CASSQYRERNGYTF. CDR3 coding DNA: TGCGCCAGCAGCCAATACAGGGAGCGGAATGGCTACACCTTC.

The genes are TRBV6-2 or TRBV6-3 and TRBJ2-7; 10 positions agree with TRBD2. Germline loops: CDR1 MNHEY, CDR2 SVGEGT. The CDR3 runs to 14 residues. With 2 bases clipped from V and 6 bases from J, the junction kept 4 bases outside the gene matches. This CDR3 is CASSYREREGEQYF. In DNA form, the CDR3 reads TGTGCCAGCAGTTACCGGGAGCGGGAGGGCGAGCAGTACTTC.

This clonotype has a count of ten or more. The rearrangement joins TRBV19 to TRBJ2-2; 7 bases line up with TRBD2. Germline CDR1 is LNHDA and CDR2 is SQIVND (reference sequence). The V gene end was trimmed by 7 bases and the J gene end by 5 bases; junction bases not matched to a gene: 7. The CDR3 contains 14 residues. CDR3 DNA: TGTGCCAGTACCCCTGGGGAGGGGACCGGGGAGCTGTTTTTT. Protein product: CASTPGEGTGELFF.

The table lists this clonotype with many counts. The chain couples TRBV6-2 or TRBV6-3 to TRBJ1-5, with a tentative D call TRBD1 (5 bases). V gave up 3 bases and J gave up 14 bases, with 14 bases separating them. The germline V gene has CDR1 MNHEY and CDR2 SVGEGT. CDR3 size: 12 residues. In DNA, the CDR3 is TGTGCCAGCAGTTATTGGGACGGCGTGAAGCATTTT. Its protein product is CASSYWDGVKHF.

A remark on this clonotype: A single base separates this from a much larger clone, so it may be a read error. The rearrangement uses TRBV20-1 and TRBJ2-7; weak D call: TRBD1 (6 bases). V lost 0 bases and J lost 7, with 19 bases in between. Germline V lookup: CDR1 DFQATT, CDR2 SNEGSKA (reference sequence). This CDR3 contains 15 residues. CDR3 sequence: CSARDWGQEDGEQYF. The CDR3, as DNA: TGCAGTGCTAGAGATTGGGGGCAGGAGGATGGGGAGCAGTACTTC.

A note on this clonotype: A much larger clone differs from this one at a single base, so this may be a read error. The chain is built from TRBV7-9 and TRBJ2-5, with 7 bases lining up with TRBD1. Trimming cost V 6 bases and J 4 bases; bases outside gene matches: 8. CDR3 size: 14 residues. Germline V lookup: CDR1 SEHNR, CDR2 FQNEAQ (reference sequence). CDR3 DNA sequence: TGTGCCAGCAGGGCTACAGGGGATAGAGAGACCCAGTACTTC. As protein: CASRATGDRETQYF.

In its sample, this clonotype was seen a few times. The chain uses TRBV7-9 and TRBJ2-7; 9 nucleotides line up with TRBD1. This CDR3 region has 14 residues. Germline lookup yields CDR1 SEHNR and CDR2 FQNEAQ (reference sequence). The ends lost 3 bases at V and 3 bases at J; junction bases unmatched: 3. The CDR3 is CASSFGDRDYEQYF. The CDR3, as DNA: TGTGCCAGCAGCTTTGGGGACAGGGACTACGAGCAGTACTTC.

V is TRBV27 and J is TRBJ1-4; D ambiguous. This CDR3 is 15 amino acids long. With 0 bases removed from V and 2 bases from J, the gap between germline ends came to 7 bases. The germline V gene has CDR1 MNHEY and CDR2 SMNVEV (reference sequence). CDR3 DNA: TGTGCCAGCAGTTTATCCGGTCGGACTAATGAAAAACTGTTTTTT. This codes for CASSLSGRTNEKLFF. The full variable domain, rest sourced from reference TRBV27 and TRBJ1-4, is EAQVTQNPRYLITVTGKKLTVTCSQNMNHEYMSWYRQDPGLGLRQIYYSMNVEVTDKGDVPEGYKVSRKEKRNFPLILESPSPNQTSLYFCASSLSGRTNEKLFFGSGTQLSVL.

The chain employs TRBV9 and TRBJ2-3; 13 nucleotides agree with TRBD2. CDR3 length: 18 residues. Germline values: CDR1 SGDLS, CDR2 YYNGEE. J lost 4 bases, V lost 0 bases, and 8 bases had no gene match. CDR3 region: CASSVAPGLAGWADTQYF. CDR3 nucleotide sequence: TGTGCCAGCAGCGTAGCCCCGGGACTAGCGGGATGGGCAGATACGCAGTATTTT.